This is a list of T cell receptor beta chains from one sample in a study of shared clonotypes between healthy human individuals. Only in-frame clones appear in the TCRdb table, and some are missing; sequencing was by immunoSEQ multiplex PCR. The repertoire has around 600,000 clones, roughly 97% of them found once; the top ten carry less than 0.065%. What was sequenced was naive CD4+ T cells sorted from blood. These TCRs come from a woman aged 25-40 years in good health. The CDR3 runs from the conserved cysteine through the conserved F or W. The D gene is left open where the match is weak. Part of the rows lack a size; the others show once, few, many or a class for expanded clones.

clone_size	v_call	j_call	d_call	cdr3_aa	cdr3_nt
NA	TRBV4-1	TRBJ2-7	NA	CASSQISRPYEQYF	TGCGCCAGCAGCCAAATCTCTAGGCCCTACGAGCAGTACTTC
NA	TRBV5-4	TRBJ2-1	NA	CASSYSAEQFF	TGTGCCAGCAGTTATAGCGCGGAGCAGTTCTTC
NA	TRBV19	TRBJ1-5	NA	CASSMGQLGNQPQHF	TGTGCCAGTAGTATGGGACAACTGGGCAATCAGCCCCAGCATTTT
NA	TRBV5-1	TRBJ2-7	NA	CASSFIGGSGEQYF	TGCGCCAGCAGCTTCATTGGGGGTTCGGGCGAGCAGTACTTC
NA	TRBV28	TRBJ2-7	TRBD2	CASSEREGSYEQYF	TGTGCCAGCAGTGAGCGGGAGGGATCCTACGAGCAGTACTTC
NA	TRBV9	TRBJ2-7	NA	CASSPRTASYEQYF	TGTGCCAGCAGCCCCCGGACAGCCTCCTACGAGCAGTACTTC
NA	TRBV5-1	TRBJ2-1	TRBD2	CASSLPASGGQQFF	TGCGCCAGCAGCTTGCCGGCTAGCGGGGGGCAGCAGTTCTTC
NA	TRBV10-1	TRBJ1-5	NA	CASSEGLGGNQPQHF	TGCGCCAGCAGTGAAGGCTTAGGCGGCAATCAGCCCCAGCATTTT
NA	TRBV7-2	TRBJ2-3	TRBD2	CASSPKVAGKARYTDTQYF	TGTGCCAGCAGCCCCAAGGTAGCGGGAAAGGCTAGGTACACAGATACGCAGTATTTT
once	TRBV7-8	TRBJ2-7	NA	CASSLSPSRGVFYEQYF	TGTGCCAGCAGCTTATCCCCCAGCCGGGGCGTATTTTACGAGCAGTACTTC
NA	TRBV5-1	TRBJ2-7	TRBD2	CASSGRGTSADYEQYF	TGCGCCAGCAGCGGGCGGGGGACTAGCGCCGACTACGAGCAGTACTTC
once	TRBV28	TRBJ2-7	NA	CASSPQGGEQYF	TGTGCCAGCAGTCCGCAGGGTGGGGAGCAGTACTTC
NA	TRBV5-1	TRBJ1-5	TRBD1	CASSLATGGNQPQHF	TGCGCCAGCAGCTTGGCCACAGGGGGCAATCAGCCCCAGCATTTT
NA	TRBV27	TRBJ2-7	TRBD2	CASSLSIWREAAYEQYF	TGTGCCAGCAGTTTATCGATCTGGCGGGAGGCCGCCTACGAGCAGTACTTC
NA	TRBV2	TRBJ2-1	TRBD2	CASSGIAGLAGNEQFF	TGTGCCAGCAGTGGGATAGCCGGACTAGCGGGAAATGAGCAGTTCTTC
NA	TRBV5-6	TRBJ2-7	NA	CASSHEIAAHEQYF	TGTGCCAGCAGCCATGAAATAGCGGCCCACGAGCAGTACTTC
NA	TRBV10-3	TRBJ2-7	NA	CAISEWPLSRQVDEQYF	TGTGCCATCAGTGAGTGGCCTTTATCTCGACAAGTGGACGAGCAGTACTTC
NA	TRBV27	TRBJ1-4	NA	CASSLTSLEKLFF	TGTGCCAGCAGTTTGACATCACTTGAAAAACTGTTTTTT
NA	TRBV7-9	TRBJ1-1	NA	CASSPYGGIGTEAFF	TGTGCCAGCAGCCCCTACGGGGGTATCGGCACTGAAGCTTTCTTT
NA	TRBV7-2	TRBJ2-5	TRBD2	CASSLRGTSGSQKTQYF	TGTGCCAGCAGCCTCCGCGGGACTAGCGGGAGTCAAAAGACCCAGTACTTC
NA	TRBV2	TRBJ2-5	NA	CASESRRQETQYF	TGTGCCTCTGAGAGCAGGAGACAAGAGACCCAGTACTTC
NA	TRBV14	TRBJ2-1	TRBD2	CASSQDPKTSGILNEQFF	TGTGCCAGCAGCCAAGACCCTAAGACTAGCGGGATTCTCAATGAGCAGTTCTTC
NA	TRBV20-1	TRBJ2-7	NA	CSVSYYEQYF	TGCAGTGTTTCGTACTACGAGCAGTACTTC
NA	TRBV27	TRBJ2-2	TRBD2	CASSLSLAGNTGELFF	TGTGCCAGCAGTTTATCGCTAGCGGGTAACACCGGGGAGCTGTTTTTT
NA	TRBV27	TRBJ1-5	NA	CASSLGRDYSNQPQHF	TGTGCCAGCAGTTTAGGCAGGGATTATAGCAATCAGCCCCAGCATTTT
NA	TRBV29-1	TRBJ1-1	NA	CSVVIGLNTEAFF	TGCAGCGTTGTTATTGGGCTTAACACTGAAGCTTTCTTT
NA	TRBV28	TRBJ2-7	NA	CASSFSWNGAYEQYF	TGTGCCAGCAGTTTTTCGTGGAACGGTGCCTACGAGCAGTACTTC
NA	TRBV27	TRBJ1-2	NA	CASGGWLGDFNYEGYTF	TGTGCCAGCGGGGGATGGCTGGGGGATTTTAACTATGAGGGCTACACCTTC
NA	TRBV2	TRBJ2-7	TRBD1	CASTDRGSYEQYF	TGTGCCAGTACGGACAGGGGATCCTACGAGCAGTACTTC
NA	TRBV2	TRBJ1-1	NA	CASSRVGKALRAFF	TGTGCCAGCAGCCGCGTGGGCAAGGCTCTTCGGGCTTTCTTT
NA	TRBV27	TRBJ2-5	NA	CASSLRTPETQYF	TGTGCCAGCAGTTTAAGGACCCCGGAGACCCAGTACTTC